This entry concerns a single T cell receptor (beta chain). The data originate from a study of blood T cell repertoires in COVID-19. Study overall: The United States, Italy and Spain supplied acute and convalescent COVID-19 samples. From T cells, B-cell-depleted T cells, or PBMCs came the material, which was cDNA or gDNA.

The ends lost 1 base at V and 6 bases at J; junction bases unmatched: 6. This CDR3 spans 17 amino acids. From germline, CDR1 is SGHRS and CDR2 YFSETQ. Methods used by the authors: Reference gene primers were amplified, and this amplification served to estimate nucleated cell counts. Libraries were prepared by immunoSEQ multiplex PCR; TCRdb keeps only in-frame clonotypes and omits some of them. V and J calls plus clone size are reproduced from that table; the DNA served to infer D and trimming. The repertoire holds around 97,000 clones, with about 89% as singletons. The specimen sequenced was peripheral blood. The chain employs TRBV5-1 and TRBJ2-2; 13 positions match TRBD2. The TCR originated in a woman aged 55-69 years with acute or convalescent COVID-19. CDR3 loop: CASSLQAGLAGPGELFF. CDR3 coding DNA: TGCGCCAGCAGCTTGCAAGCGGGACTAGCGGGACCCGGGGAGCTGTTTTTT.